This section outlines one T cell receptor (beta chain) sequence together with its context. The antigen remains undetermined. The data belong to a study of regulatory T cells in long-lasting Graves disease. Arm-PCR with iRepertoire HTBI primers amplified the CDR3 regions for these TCR beta libraries. TCRdb redid the calling of the multiplex PCR reads with MiXCR, one entry per CDR3 protein. In the table there are 500,000 to 700,000 distinct CDR3 sequences, roughly 15% of which are singletons. Time point of the sample: newly diagnosed GD, antithyroid drugs for less than 3 months. Researchers made the TCR library from RNA that was extracted from PBMCs. The CDR3 covers 17 residues. Germline CDR1 MDHEN, CDR2 SYDVKM. V dropped 4 bases and J dropped 1 base, with 14 bases sitting between them. General study results and limits: There was favoring of TRBV28, TRBJ1-2 and TRBJ2-5 in persistent disease.

A further study also used this sample, focusing on T cells in Graves' hyperthyroidism and ophthalmopathy. That study reports: Lactation, pregnancy, other autoimmune disease or uncontrolled infection excluded patients. First-round RT-PCR targeting the TCR CDR3 was performed with the HTBI primer set.

This clonotype was sampled from a woman aged 25 to 39 with Graves disease. This chain uses TRBV28 with TRBJ2-6, with D perhaps matching TRBD1 (6 bases). The specimen comprised peripheral blood mononuclear cells (PBMCs), sampled at new diagnosis, from a patient treated with antithyroid drugs. The CDR3 protein is CASSSPRQASGANVLTF. DNA of the CDR3: TGTGCCAGCAGTTCGCCTAGACAGGCTTCTGGGGCCAACGTCCTGACTTTC.